This TCR beta chain came from a study of T cells in Graves' hyperthyroidism and ophthalmopathy (dated by TCRdb to about 2019). Regarding the complete study: Peripheral blood samples were taken at initial diagnosis, before any treatment was given. TCR V-J signatures able to tell the groups apart were searched for in a discovery cohort of about a hundred patients, of whom 43 had Graves' ophthalmopathy and more than 55 had stable Graves' hyperthyroidism. Prospective prediction of ophthalmopathy was tested in an independent validation cohort of approximately 19 hyperthyroidism patients and 15 to 17 patients who later progressed to ophthalmopathy. For training and testing, the 100 or so patients in the discovery cohort were randomly divided in a 7:3 ratio. Thyroid tissue and blood T-cell repertoires from six Graves' hyperthyroidism patients were also compared in the study. After blood sampling, hyperthyroidism patients were treated with methimazole at a starting dose of 30 mg daily, and ophthalmopathy patients were treated with high-dose intravenous methylprednisolone. The paper reports TCR Vbeta CDR3 sequencing of some 140 peripheral blood samples: some 41 ophthalmopathy, fewer than 85 hyperthyroidism and around 17 progressor patients.

The TCR beta CDR3 regions were amplified from RNA transcripts. The first round of RT-PCR for the TCR CDR3 was performed with the HTBI primer set and the Qiagen OneStep RT-PCR kit. Libraries were constructed in a second round of multiplex PCR, after which size selection and purification were performed. Sequencing of the libraries was done on an Illumina HiSeq2000 using paired-end 100 bp reads. The original pipeline was this. SOAPnuke was used to process the raw data, throwing out any read that contained adapters or uncalled bases, had a mean Phred below 15, or lacked an exact constant-primer or identifier match. COPE v1.2.5 was used to merge high-quality paired reads, and clonotypes were defined as unique nucleotide sequences. MiTCR v1.1 was used to align the clonotypes against IMGT TRBV, TRBD and TRBJ reference segments. The analysis included only V-J combinations with a frequency above 0.0001, which together covered 99% to 99.2% of the repertoires. A TCS score was defined as the ratio of F50 (clonal expansion) to E x V (chaos), with BLOSUM62-based TCRdist applied between CDR3 peptides within each V-J. Welch's t-statistics and random forest reduced just over 500 V-J features to under 15, which were used in a naive Bayes classifier (R e1071). TCRdb itself trimmed the public reads at Q25 with fastp, ran MiXCR and retained productive beta chains. All rows with the same CDR3 protein become a single entry with the most common DNA and genes. None of the V and J calls come from the authors' own analysis; TCRdb made them. The table for this sample lists roughly 420,000 distinct CDR3 sequences; about a sixth of them were counted only once. The ten largest clones represent roughly 13% of the sample.

The germline V gene encodes CDR1 SNHLY and CDR2 FYNNEI. Including cysteine and phenylalanine, the CDR3 has 16 amino acids. The read is trimmed to its CDR3 DNA, 48 bases read in frame from base 1. Deletion took 4 bases off V and 0 bases off J, with a span of 10 bases between the germline ends. Stable Graves' hyperthyroidism was defined as no progression to ophthalmopathy during 18 months of follow-up. Hyperthyroidism patients were newly diagnosed, with disease duration under 2 months, and aged 18 to 65 years. The study excluded patients with uncontrolled infections, other autoimmune diseases, pregnancy or lactation. Diagnoses were based on clinical symptoms, serum thyroxine and TRAb, thyroid ultrasound and orbital computed tomography. Ficoll-Paque density gradient centrifugation was used to isolate PBMCs from under 11 ml of fresh peripheral blood. Total RNA was extracted with Trizol reagent, and quality was checked on an Agilent 2100 Bioanalyzer.

Overall study results and their limits: No statistical method was used to set the sample size in advance, and investigators knew the group allocation. Blood samples also contained most of the expanded thyroid clonotypes (frequency above 0.001), which suggests that blood repertoires may reflect thyroid immune responses. A model built on a 13 V-J signature distinguished ophthalmopathy from stable hyperthyroidism, reaching 87.88% sensitivity and around 82% specificity in cross-validation and 80%/75% in testing. In validation, the model predicted progression to ophthalmopathy a median of 6.5 months before onset, with roughly 70% sensitivity and more than 72% specificity.

This clonotype was recorded at least ten times. Its antigen is not yet known. No base quality values were provided; no much bigger clone lies one nucleotide off. Sequencing was performed on blood. The clonotype originates from a woman aged 18-30 years with Graves' hyperthyroidism. Recombination linked TRBV2 to TRBJ1-6, with no confident D gene call. At the DNA level, the sequence is TGTGCCAGCAGTGTCGAGGTGCGCTCCTATAATTCACCCCTCCACTTT. Its coded protein is CASSVEVRSYNSPLHF.